These 22 T cell receptor beta chains came from one sample sequenced in a study of CD8+CD57+ T cells in acquired aplastic anemia. Genomic DNA templated the TCR beta VDJ and CDR3 profiling. From the reads, TCRdb called clonotypes with MiXCR, one entry per CDR3 protein. This sample has about 220,000 distinct CDR3 sequences, with roughly 35% found just once. Sequencing was performed on sorted CD4+, CD8+, or CD8+CD57+ T cells (not recorded which) from PBMCs. The origin of the receptors is a human donor in good health, serving as a control.

There are many counts of this clonotype. The chain links TRBV6-5 to TRBJ1-6, with 8 bases identical to TRBD1. Germline loops: CDR1 MNHEY, CDR2 SVGAGI. CDR3 size: 15 residues. The V segment lost 2 bases and the J segment 9 bases; nucleotides outside the gene matches: 6. As DNA, the CDR3 is TGTGCCAGCAGTTACAGAGGGACAGGTCCTTCACCCCTCCACTTT. This sequence encodes CASSYRGTGPSPLHF.

This clonotype came up many times. This chain uses TRBV7-2 with TRBJ1-2; D not certain. This CDR3 is built from 13 residues. The germline V gene encodes CDR1 SGHTA and CDR2 FQGNSA. Trimming stripped 1 base from V and 8 bases from J, with 11 bases between. CDR3 coding DNA: TGTGCCAGCAGCTTAGGACGGGAGTTCGGCTACACCTTC. Residues: CASSLGREFGYTF. Full variable domain (remainder filled in from reference TRBV7-2 and TRBJ1-2): GAGVSQSPSNKVTEKGKDVELRCDPISGHTALYWYRQSLGQGLEFLIYFQGNSAPDKSGLPSDRFSAERTGGSVSTLTIQRTQQEDSAVYLCASSLGREFGYTFGSGTRLTVV.

This clonotype was recorded at least ten times. V and J are TRBV5-1 and TRBJ1-6; D is undetermined. The germline V gene encodes CDR1 SGHRS and CDR2 YFSETQ. The CDR3 is 17 residues long. V lost 4 bases to trimming and J lost 0 bases, with 14 bases between them. CDR3 bases: TGCGCCAGCAGCCCCGGACCGGCAAGCTCCTATAATTCACCCCTCCACTTT. Translation: CASSPGPASSYNSPLHF.

This clonotype was counted at least ten times. The chain recombines TRBV5-8 with TRBJ1-2, with 7 positions matching TRBD1. CDR3 length equals 13 residues. V trimming: 1 base; J trimming: 7 bases; junction bases outside the gene matches: 4. Looked up from germline, CDR1 is SGHTS and CDR2 is YDEGEE. This CDR3 reads CASSLTGVRGYTF. The DNA of the CDR3 is TGTGCCAGCAGCTTGACAGGGGTGCGTGGCTACACCTTC.

This clonotype was seen at least ten times. Here the CDR3 DNA reads TGCGCCAGCAGGAGACAGGGTCAAGAGACCCAGTACTTC. Protein product: CASRRQGQETQYF. The chain links TRBV5-1 to TRBJ2-5; 7 positions match TRBD1. Germline lookup yields CDR1 SGHRS and CDR2 YFSETQ. The V gene end was trimmed by 5 bases and the J gene end by 2 bases; junction bases not matched to a gene: 3. This CDR3 has 13 amino acids.

This clonotype occurred many times. J is TRBJ1-4 and V is TRBV2; 7 positions agree with TRBD1. V shed 2 bases, J shed 8 bases, and the junction held 11 bases outside the gene matches. This CDR3 spans 16 amino acids. From germline, CDR1 is SNHLY and CDR2 FYNNEI. Written as DNA, the CDR3 is TGTGCCAGCAGTGAACCTATATTAGGACAGGTCGAAAAACTGTTTTTT. Its protein product is CASSEPILGQVEKLFF.

There are many counts of this clonotype. The V call is TRBV11-2, the J call TRBJ2-7, with no clear D. Germline CDR1 SGHAT, CDR2 FQNNGV. There are 14 residues in the CDR3. V lost 6 bases, J lost 3 bases, and 15 bases lay in between. The CDR3 nucleotides read TGTGCCAGCAGGGCCGCCGGCAGAAACTACGAGCAGTACTTC. Amino acid sequence: CASRAAGRNYEQYF.

The V call is TRBV4-1, the J call TRBJ2-3; D gene uncertain. Trimming removed 3 bases at V and 3 bases at J, with 13 bases between. The V gene's germline CDR1 is MGHRA and CDR2 YSYEKL. This CDR3 has 15 amino acids. The CDR3 DNA is TGCGCCAGCAGCCATCGGGCATGGGGTACAGATACGCAGTATTTT. It specifies CASSHRAWGTDTQYF.

The table lists this clonotype with many counts. This chain joins TRBV2 and TRBJ2-5; no clear D. Trimming pared 2 bases from V and 4 bases from J, leaving 5 bases between. CDR1 SNHLY and CDR2 FYNNEI come from the germline V gene. The CDR3 sequence is 12 residues long. CDR3 protein: CASSEYVETQYF. The CDR3 region has the DNA TGTGCCAGCAGTGAATACGTAGAGACCCAGTACTTC.

This clonotype was seen many times. The gene calls are TRBV9 and TRBJ1-2; D perhaps matches TRBD1 (6 bases). The germline V gene encodes CDR1 SGDLS and CDR2 YYNGEE. The CDR3 has 14 residues. Between the trimmed V and J ends, which lost 4 bases and 2 bases, there was a span of 12 bases. CDR3 nucleotide sequence: TGTGCCAGCAGCAGAAACGACAGGAACTATGGCTACACCTTC. Protein: CASSRNDRNYGYTF. Variable domain in full (rest from reference TRBV9 and TRBJ1-2): DSGVTQTPKHLITATGQRVTLRCSPRSGDLSVYWYQQSLDQGLQFLIQYYNGEERAKGNILERFSAQQFPDLHSELNLSSLELGDSALYFCASSRNDRNYGYTFGSGTRLTVV.

There are many counts of this clonotype. This sequence joins TRBV29-1 and TRBJ2-3; D not certain. The CDR3 runs 14 residues. Germline CDR1 is SQVTM and CDR2 is ANQGSEA. The V and J ends lost 6 bases and 2 bases respectively, with 15 bases between them. CDR3 loop: CSVQGSPATDTQYF. The CDR3 coding sequence is TGCAGCGTCCAAGGGTCCCCAGCCACAGATACGCAGTATTTT.

V and J are TRBV7-3 and TRBJ2-2, with 7 bases lining up with TRBD1. The CDR3 is made up of 14 amino acids. Germline V gene data show CDR1 as SGHTA and CDR2 as FQGTGA. Trimming cost V 6 bases and J 5 bases; bases outside gene matches: 6. This chain's CDR3 is CASRPPGQTGELFF. Written as DNA, the CDR3 is TGTGCCAGCAGACCACCGGGACAGACCGGGGAGCTGTTTTTT.

Many counts were recorded for this clonotype. This chain uses TRBV2 with TRBJ1-4; 7 bases fit TRBD1. CDR1 is SNHLY and CDR2 is FYNNEI in the germline V gene. V trimming: 4 bases; J trimming: 15 bases; junction bases outside the gene matches: 17. This CDR3 spans 15 amino acids. Here the CDR3 DNA reads TGTGCCAGCAGTGTAGAGGGCAGGGGGGCCTCGGCGGTGTTTTTT. It codes for CASSVEGRGASAVFF.

This clonotype has ten or more counts. V gene TRBV2 combines with J gene TRBJ2-7, with TRBD2 identical over 7 bases. V was clipped by 5 bases and J by 2 bases; unmatched bases: 6. The germline V gene has CDR1 SNHLY and CDR2 FYNNEI. CDR3 length equals 14 residues. CDR3 DNA: TGTGCCAGCAGTCGGCAGGGAGGGGCCTACGAGCAGTACTTC. Residues: CASSRQGGAYEQYF.

Many counts were recorded for this clonotype. The chain has TRBV10-2 and TRBJ1-2; D remains unclear. Trimming left V 6 bases short and J 7 bases short, with 15 bases between. The germline gives CDR1 WSHSY, CDR2 SAAADI. CDR3 length equals 13 residues. CDR3 nucleotide sequence: TGCGCCAGCAGCTCGATGGGGTTCCGTGGCTACACCTTC. Translation: CASSSMGFRGYTF.

There are many counts of this clonotype. V usage is TRBV2 and J usage is TRBJ1-5, with 7 bases lining up with TRBD1. V shed 7 bases and J 7 bases; nucleotides not matched to a gene: 7. Per germline, CDR1 SNHLY and CDR2 FYNNEI. The CDR3 covers 13 residues. CDR3 protein: CASTSEQGQPQHF. DNA for the CDR3: TGTGCCAGCACGAGCGAACAGGGGCAGCCCCAGCATTTT.

This clonotype was seen a few times. This chain links TRBV5-5 with TRBJ2-7; 11 nucleotides match TRBD1. The germline V gene encodes CDR1 SGHKS and CDR2 YYEKEE (reference sequence). CDR3 size: 15 residues. With V trimmed by 4 bases and J by 2 bases, 5 bases remained unmatched. CDR3 sequence reads: CASSRRDRGTYEQYF. The CDR3 nucleotides read TGTGCCAGCAGCCGGAGGGACAGGGGGACCTACGAGCAGTACTTC.

This chain links TRBV24-1 with TRBJ2-7; no firm D call. Germline loops: CDR1 KGHDR, CDR2 SFDVKD. V shed 9 bases and J shed 1 base, with 3 bases lying between them. This CDR3 spans 10 amino acids. The CDR3 loop reads CATPSYEQYF. CDR3 bases: TGTGCCACCCCATCCTACGAGCAGTACTTC.

This chain joins TRBV19 and TRBJ1-3; D gene uncertain. Trimming shortened V by 3 bases and J by 0 bases, and 12 bases separated the two germline ends. The CDR3 totals 16 residues. Germline V lookup: CDR1 LNHDA, CDR2 SQIVND (reference sequence). DNA of the CDR3: TGTGCCAGTAGTATTCGCTTCAGTAGCTCTGGAAACACCATATATTTT. Its translation: CASSIRFSSSGNTIYF.

There are many counts of this clonotype. This CDR3 reads CASSRTTGGAETQYF. The CDR3 DNA is TGTGCCAGTAGCCGGACGACAGGGGGGGCAGAGACCCAGTACTTC. The chain recombines TRBV19 with TRBJ2-5, with 9 bases matching TRBD1. V was clipped by 6 bases and J by 4 bases; unmatched bases: 9. The V gene's germline CDR1 is LNHDA and CDR2 SQIVND (reference sequence). This CDR3 is 15 amino acids long. The entire variable domain, with the rest obtained from reference TRBV19 and TRBJ2-5, is as follows: DGGITQSPKYLFRKEGQNVTLSCEQNLNHDAMYWYRQDPGQGLRLIYYSQIVNDFQKGDIAEGYSVSREKKESFPLTVTSAQKNPTAFYLCASSRTTGGAETQYFGPGTRLLVL.

This clonotype was counted once. V gene TRBV15 combines with J gene TRBJ2-3, with D uncertain. There are 16 residues in the CDR3. Germline V gene lookup returns CDR1 LNHNV and CDR2 YYDKDF (reference sequence). The ends were cut back, 3 bases at V and 3 bases at J, with 16 bases in the middle. CDR3 amino acids: CATSSPRLSLTDTQYF. Written as DNA, the CDR3 is TGTGCCACCAGCAGCCCAAGACTCTCATTAACAGATACGCAGTATTTT.

The CDR3 DNA sequence: TGTGCCAGCAGTTACTCGAGTAGCCGAAATTACAATGAGCAGTTCTTC. Its protein product is CASSYSSSRNYNEQFF. The V gene is TRBV6-2 or TRBV6-3, the J gene TRBJ2-1; D is uncertain. V was pared by 0 bases and J by 4 bases, with 13 bases between. This CDR3 contains 16 residues. Germline CDR1 and CDR2: MNHEY and SVGEGT.